This passage covers 27 T cell receptor beta chains from one sample sequenced in a study of regulatory T cells in long-lasting Graves disease. Time point meaning: newly diagnosed GD, antithyroid drugs for less than 3 months. Construction of the TCR library relied on RNA isolated from PBMCs. Researchers made TCR beta libraries by using iRepertoire HTBI primers and running Arm-PCR on CDR3 regions. One entry per CDR3 protein, called by TCRdb with MiXCR from the multiplex PCR reads. The repertoire has around 250,000 distinct CDR3 sequences, about 18% of them found once; the top ten carry around 13%. This sample was shared with a second study, whose subject was T cells in Graves' hyperthyroidism and ophthalmopathy.

The specimen was peripheral blood mononuclear cells (PBMCs), collected at new diagnosis, from a patient treated with antithyroid drugs. Receptors were obtained from a woman between 25 and 40 years old with Graves disease.

The gene calls are TRBV4-2 and TRBJ1-5, with 9 bases aligning to TRBD1. Germline V lookup: CDR1 LGHNA, CDR2 YNFKEQ. Unmatched junction bases numbered 6, after V lost 0 bases and J lost 3 bases. This CDR3 is 17 amino acids long. The CDR3 protein is CASSQDPGQGSNQPQHF. The CDR3 DNA reads TGTGCCAGCAGCCAAGATCCGGGACAGGGATCCAATCAGCCCCAGCATTTT.

Comments on this clonotype: Given a far larger clone just one base away, this is likely a sequencing read error. The conserved closing phenylalanine or tryptophan is absent in this CDR3, likely reflecting a read error. This chain links TRBV7-4 with TRBJ2-3; D is undetermined. CDR1 and CDR2 from the germline V gene are SGHVT and SQSDAQ. The CDR3 has 14 amino acids. The V gene lost 5 bases and the J gene lost 1 base, with 10 bases spanning the gap. For the CDR3, the DNA is TGTGCCAGCAGCCATAGAGAGGGCACAGATACGCAGTATATT. This gives the protein CASSHREGTDTQYI.

There are many counts of this clonotype. The chain carries TRBV7-2 and TRBJ1-2; no clear D. Germline lookup yields CDR1 SGHTA and CDR2 FQGNSA. V lost 4 bases and J 2 bases, leaving 14 bases between the germline ends. This CDR3 is built from 15 residues. This CDR3 reads CASSSGALKNYGYTF. The CDR3 nucleotides are TGTGCCAGCAGCTCCGGCGCCCTGAAGAACTATGGCTACACCTTC.

This clonotype was recorded at least ten times. The gene calls are TRBV11-2 and TRBJ2-7, with D hard to call. Germline CDR1 SGHAT, CDR2 FQNNGV. CDR3 length: 18 amino acids. Trimming cost V 1 base and J 0 bases, with 19 bases left between them. The CDR3 spells CASSLVGRPTSRSYEQYF. The CDR3 DNA follows: TGTGCCAGCAGCTTAGTTGGCAGGCCGACAAGTCGCTCCTACGAGCAGTACTTC.

This clonotype appeared many times. The chain recombines TRBV7-2 with TRBJ2-1; unclear D gene. CDR1 SGHTA and CDR2 FQGNSA come from the germline V gene. V lost 1 base, J lost 1 base, and 8 bases lay in between. The CDR3 loop spans 15 amino acids. In DNA form, the CDR3 reads TGTGCCAGCAGCTTAGGTTCTCTGTCCTACAATGAGCAGTTCTTC. It encodes CASSLGSLSYNEQFF. The whole variable domain, remainder taken from reference TRBV7-2 and TRBJ2-1, is GAGVSQSPSNKVTEKGKDVELRCDPISGHTALYWYRQSLGQGLEFLIYFQGNSAPDKSGLPSDRFSAERTGGSVSTLTIQRTQQEDSAVYLCASSLGSLSYNEQFFGPGTRLTVL.

This clonotype was counted ten times or more. The rearrangement uses TRBV12-5 and TRBJ1-2, with 11 bases matching TRBD1. The ends lost 7 bases at V and 8 bases at J; junction bases unmatched: 9. The CDR3 length is 14 residues. Germline V gene data show CDR1 as LGHNT and CDR2 as FRNRAP. This CDR3 is CASDPWDRGEGYTF. CDR3 in DNA: TGTGCTAGTGATCCTTGGGACAGGGGGGAAGGCTACACCTTC.

Points on this clonotype: With a much larger clone just one base away, this may be a read error. The chain recombines TRBV6-5 with TRBJ1-1; D unclear. V shed 2 bases and J shed 8 bases, with 15 bases lying between them. Germline CDR1 and CDR2: MNHEY and SVGAGI. The CDR3 is 14 residues long. CDR3 nucleotides: TGTGCCAGCAGTTACCCTCGGCGGTTAGGCGAAGCTTTCTTT. Amino acids: CASSYPRRLGEAFF.

The chain carries TRBV4-2 and TRBJ1-2; the D gene is possibly TRBD1 (6 bases). Trimming pared 5 bases from V and 4 bases from J, leaving 17 bases between. CDR1 and CDR2 from the germline V gene are LGHNA and YNFKEQ. This CDR3 has 15 amino acids. The CDR3 loop is CASSIGGGRVYGYTF. The CDR3, as DNA: TGTGCCAGCAGCATCGGAGGGGGGCGCGTCTATGGCTACACCTTC.

The chain is built from TRBV20-1 and TRBJ2-3; TRBD2 aligns across 8 bases. This CDR3 has 17 amino acids. Trimming cost V 0 bases and J 6 bases; bases outside gene matches: 14. Germline-derived CDR1 and CDR2 are DFQATT and SNEGSKA (reference sequence). CDR3 in DNA: TGCAGTGCTAGAGATAGGGCTTTCGCGGGGGGCGCGGATACGCAGTATTTT. It translates to CSARDRAFAGGADTQYF.

This clonotype has a count of ten or more. The rearrangement joins TRBV2 to TRBJ1-6, with TRBD1 identical over 7 bases. J gave up 6 bases and V 6 bases, and 14 bases lay outside the gene matches. Per the germline V gene, CDR1 is SNHLY and CDR2 is FYNNEI. The CDR3 runs to 17 residues. The CDR3 is CASRRRGGGTVNSPLHF. DNA for the CDR3: TGTGCCAGCAGACGACGGGGCGGTGGGACAGTTAATTCACCCCTCCACTTT.

Regarding this clonotype: Since a much larger clone is just one base distant, this may be a read error. The chain links TRBV15 to TRBJ2-3; the D gene could be TRBD1 or TRBD2 (5 bases each). The V end was cut by 0 bases, the J end by 0 bases, with 7 bases between. This CDR3 is built from 15 residues. The V gene's germline CDR1 is LNHNV and CDR2 YYDKDF (reference sequence). The CDR3 sequence is CATSRDGGSTDTQYF. CDR3 in DNA: TGTGCCACCAGCAGAGATGGGGGAAGCACAGATACGCAGTATTTT. Drawing the rest from reference TRBV15 and TRBJ2-3, the complete variable domain is DAMVIQNPRYQVTQFGKPVTLSCSQTLNHNVMYWYQQKSSQAPKLLFHYYDKDFNNEADTPDNFQSRRPNTSFCFLDIRSPGLGDTAMYLCATSRDGGSTDTQYFGPGTRLTVL.

This clonotype was seen at least ten times. This chain links TRBV27 with TRBJ2-7; possibly TRBD2 for D (6 bases). V lost 0 bases to trimming and J lost 2 bases, with 11 bases between them. The CDR3 totals 15 residues. CDR1 is MNHEY, CDR2 SMNVEV, per germline (reference sequence). The CDR3 spells CASSLSRDSTYEQYF. CDR3 bases: TGTGCCAGCAGTTTATCGCGGGACTCCACCTACGAGCAGTACTTC.

This clonotype was observed many times. The chain combines TRBV18 with TRBJ1-5, with TRBD1 identical over 8 bases. CDR1 is KGHSH, CDR2 LQKENI, per germline. The CDR3 covers 15 residues. After removal of 3 bases from V and 5 bases from J, the junction contained 6 bases not matched to a gene. The CDR3 protein is CASSPTRTGYQPQHF. For the CDR3, the DNA is TGTGCCAGCTCACCTACTCGGACAGGGTATCAGCCCCAGCATTTT.

In its sample, this clonotype was seen many times. This rearrangement joins TRBV27 to TRBJ1-2; D not certain. Deletions cut 5 bases from V and 11 bases from J, with 24 bases between. Germline lookup yields CDR1 MNHEY and CDR2 SMNVEV (reference sequence). The CDR3 covers 15 residues. The CDR3 bases are TGTGCCAGCAGTCAGAAATCATCGTGGGCGATGATTTACACCTTC. Its translation: CASSQKSSWAMIYTF.

This clonotype was seen ten or more times. The chain couples TRBV11-2 to TRBJ1-1; D uncertain. Per germline, CDR1 SGHAT and CDR2 FQNNGV. The CDR3 consists of 15 residues. Trimming took off 8 bases at V and 0 bases at J, with 16 bases between the two ends. The chain's CDR3 is CASGRRADVNTEAFF. CDR3 nucleotide sequence: TGTGCCAGCGGACGTAGGGCGGACGTGAACACTGAAGCTTTCTTT.

This clonotype occurred many times. The gene calls are TRBV6-1 and TRBJ1-2; D not certain. Trimming removed 4 bases at V and 0 bases at J, with 12 bases between. Germline V gene sequence: CDR1 MNHNS, CDR2 SASEGT. The CDR3 extends over 15 amino acids. CDR3 DNA: TGTGCCAGCAGTGCAACCGGGATCGCTAACTATGGCTACACCTTC. Protein: CASSATGIANYGYTF.

The chain has TRBV25-1 and TRBJ1-1, with 8 bases identical to TRBD1. With 11 bases clipped from V and 1 base from J, the junction kept 6 bases outside the gene matches. Per the germline V gene, CDR1 is MGHDK and CDR2 is SYGVNS. The CDR3 consists of 13 residues. The CDR3, as DNA: TGTGCCTCCCTGACAGGGGCGAACACTGAAGCTTTCTTT. This sequence encodes CASLTGANTEAFF.

This clonotype was counted a single time. This chain joins TRBV10-1 and TRBJ2-7; D remains ambiguous. V was shortened by 4 bases and J by 3 bases, with 16 bases between the two germline ends. The length of the CDR3 is 15 residues. The V gene's germline CDR1 is WNHNN and CDR2 SYGVQD (reference sequence). In nucleotides, the CDR3 is TGCGCCAGCAGTGGAGACTCCGTGGGGATCTACGAGCAGTACTTC. Amino acids: CASSGDSVGIYEQYF.

This clonotype was counted many times. This chain connects TRBV20-1 to TRBJ2-1, with 12 bases lining up with TRBD2. The ends lost 3 bases at V and 5 bases at J; junction bases unmatched: 5. The length of the CDR3 is 15 residues. Germline V gene lookup returns CDR1 DFQATT and CDR2 SNEGSKA (reference sequence). CDR3 region: CSARRLAGDNNEQFF. CDR3 nucleotides: TGCAGTGCTAGGCGACTAGCGGGGGATAACAATGAGCAGTTCTTC.

On this clonotype: This likely reflects a read error, since a far larger clone is one base away. The V and J genes are TRBV20-1 and TRBJ2-4; 10 bases are a match to TRBD2. This CDR3 region has 15 residues. CDR1 is DFQATT and CDR2 is SNEGSKA in the germline V gene (reference sequence). Germline trimming cut 5 bases from V and 13 bases from J; bases unmatched to any gene: 17. The CDR3 nucleotides are TGCAGTGCTCCCGCTGATAGCGGGGGGCCGAATGAGCAGTACTTC. Translating gives CSAPADSGGPNEQYF.

This clonotype was counted ten times or more. The rearrangement joins TRBV7-9 to TRBJ2-1; unclear D gene. Germline values: CDR1 SEHNR, CDR2 FQNEAQ (reference sequence). The CDR3 extends over 13 amino acids. V dropped 4 bases and J dropped 4 bases, with 8 bases sitting between them. The CDR3 nucleotides read TGTGCCAGCAGCTCCGGAGTATACAATGAGCAGTTCTTC. Protein: CASSSGVYNEQFF.

Concerning this clonotype: It is likely a read error: a sequence one base away is far more abundant. The V gene is TRBV2, the J gene TRBJ2-5, with a weak D call TRBD2 (7 bases). The DNA matches TRBJ2-7 better at its end, which makes the J call doubtful. CDR3 length: 13 residues. Per germline, CDR1 SNHLY and CDR2 FYNNEI. The CDR3, as DNA: TGTGCCAGCAAATCGGGGGGCGCGGACGAGCAGTACTTC. Protein sequence: CASKSGGADEQYF.

V usage is TRBV19 and J usage is TRBJ2-5; 7 bases line up with TRBD1. V lost 6 bases and J lost 0; bases outside the gene matches: 7. Germline CDR1 is LNHDA and CDR2 is SQIVND (reference sequence). The CDR3 runs to 15 residues. Here the CDR3 DNA reads TGTGCCAGTAGACTCGGGACAGCGAACCAAGAGACCCAGTACTTC. Its protein is CASRLGTANQETQYF.

This clonotype showed up many times. This chain links TRBV19 with TRBJ1-1, with TRBD1 matching over 9 bases. The CDR3 length is 20 residues. Germline V gene lookup returns CDR1 LNHDA and CDR2 SQIVND (reference sequence). The ends lost 3 bases at V and 3 bases at J; junction bases unmatched: 20. The CDR3 DNA reads TGTGCCAGTAGTATCGGCGGGCGGGCCGGGACAGGGAGGTCGGACACTGAAGCTTTCTTT. Its protein product is CASSIGGRAGTGRSDTEAFF.

This clonotype showed up many times. The V gene is TRBV6-1, the J gene TRBJ1-1; D not resolved. Trimming pared 11 bases from V and 0 bases from J, leaving 13 bases between. This CDR3 is built from 13 residues. Germline CDR1 MNHNS, CDR2 SASEGT. The CDR3 sequence is CAPPGGMNTEAFF. As DNA, the CDR3 is TGTGCCCCCCCAGGTGGAATGAACACTGAAGCTTTCTTT.

The V gene is TRBV9, the J gene TRBJ2-5; maybe TRBD1 (6 bases). CDR1 and CDR2 from the germline V gene are SGDLS and YYNGEE. Trimming took off 4 bases at V and 2 bases at J, with 21 bases between the two ends. The CDR3 runs to 17 residues. This CDR3 is CASSPKQSGGKQETQYF. The CDR3 nucleotides are TGTGCCAGCAGCCCTAAACAAAGTGGGGGCAAGCAAGAGACCCAGTACTTC.

There are many counts of this clonotype. CDR3 bases: TGTGCCAGCTCACAAGGGACAGGGGGTAACTATGGCTACACCTTC. Translating it yields CASSQGTGGNYGYTF. The chain combines TRBV18 with TRBJ1-2, with TRBD1 identical over 11 bases. Germline values: CDR1 KGHSH, CDR2 LQKENI. The CDR3 has 15 amino acids. V was clipped by 4 bases and J by 1 base; unmatched bases: 2.